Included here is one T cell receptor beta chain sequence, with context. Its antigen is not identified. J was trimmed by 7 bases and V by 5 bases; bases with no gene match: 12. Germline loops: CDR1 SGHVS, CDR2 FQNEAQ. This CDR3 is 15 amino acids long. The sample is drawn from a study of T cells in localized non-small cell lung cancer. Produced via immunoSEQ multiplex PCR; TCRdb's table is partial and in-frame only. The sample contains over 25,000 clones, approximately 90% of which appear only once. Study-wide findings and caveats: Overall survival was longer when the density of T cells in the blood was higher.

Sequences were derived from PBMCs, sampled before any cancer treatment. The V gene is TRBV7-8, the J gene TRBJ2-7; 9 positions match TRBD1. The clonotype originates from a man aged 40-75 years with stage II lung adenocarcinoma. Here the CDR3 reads CASSPGTGLSWEQYF. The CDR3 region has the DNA TGTGCCAGCAGCCCAGGGACAGGGTTATCCTGGGAGCAGTACTTC.